The rows below give T cell receptor beta chains drawn from one sample of a study of T cell responses to AZD1222 COVID-19 vaccine. TCRdb keeps only in-frame clones here, not all; method: immunoSEQ multiplex PCR. The sample yields approximately 150,000 clones, 85% to 95% seen once. The sample was peripheral blood, taken on day 0 of AZD1222 vaccination. The receptors shown here come from an adult in good health. The CDR3 runs from the conserved cysteine through the conserved F or W. The order of the fields is D gene, V gene, clone size, CDR3 length, J gene, CDR3 protein, CDR3 DNA. The D gene is left open where the match is weak. Only part of the rows carry a size: once, few, many, or a class if the clone is expanded.

.	TRBV30	many	16	TRBJ2-6	CAWKVPTRKGANVLTF	TGTGCCTGGAAGGTCCCGACACGGAAAGGGGCCAACGTCCTGACTTTC
.	TRBV27	.	19	TRBJ1-1	CASSRGRIALFSLNTEAFF	TGTGCCAGCAGCAGGGGACGGATAGCTTTATTTTCCTTGAACACTGAAGCTTTCTTT
.	TRBV19	.	14	TRBJ1-1	CASSMRGFYTEAFF	TGTGCCAGTAGTATGCGGGGGTTTTACACTGAAGCTTTCTTT
.	TRBV15	.	15	TRBJ1-6	CATSSETRSNSPLHF	TGTGCCACCAGCAGCGAGACCAGAAGTAATTCACCCCTCCACTTT
.	TRBV18	few	16	TRBJ2-4	CASSPWGGAAKNIQYF	TGTGCCAGCTCTCCCTGGGGCGGGGCAGCCAAAAACATTCAGTACTTC
.	TRBV6-6	.	15	TRBJ1-1	CASSYSIRKVSEAFF	TGTGCCAGCAGTTACTCGATACGAAAGGTGTCTGAAGCTTTCTTT
.	TRBV28	.	12	TRBJ2-7	CASSSIDYSQNF	TGTGCCAGCAGTTCAATAGACTACTCCCAGAACTTC
.	TRBV7-9	.	15	TRBJ2-1	CASSSPGTSYNEQFF	TGTGCCAGCAGCTCCCCCGGGACATCCTACAATGAGCAGTTCTTC
TRBD2	TRBV11-2	.	16	TRBJ2-2	CASSLLRRTRTGELFF	TGTGCCAGCAGCTTACTTCGAAGGACTAGGACCGGGGAGCTGTTTTTT
TRBD1	TRBV28	once	17	TRBJ1-2	CASSLNPPGQGAYGYTF	TGTGCCAGCAGCCTTAACCCCCCGGGACAGGGGGCGTATGGCTACACCTTC
TRBD2	TRBV9	.	14	TRBJ2-7	CASSLGLAGDEQYF	TGTGCCAGCAGCCTGGGACTAGCGGGAGACGAGCAGTACTTC
.	TRBV4-1	.	14	TRBJ1-1	CASRGNQGNTEAFF	TGCGCCAGCAGAGGCAATCAGGGAAACACTGAAGCTTTCTTT
.	TRBV6-5	.	12	TRBJ1-2	CASSAGAGGYTF	TGTGCCAGCAGCGCGGGGGCCGGTGGCTACACCTTC
.	TRBV6-5	.	15	TRBJ1-3	CASSYKGTTGNTIYF	TGTGCCAGCAGTTACAAGGGGACAACTGGAAACACCATATATTTT
TRBD1	TRBV10-3	.	16	TRBJ2-7	CAISEYQQGVKYEQYF	TGTGCCATCAGTGAGTACCAACAGGGGGTGAAGTACGAGCAGTACTTC
.	TRBV18	.	14	TRBJ1-1	CASSRGPLNTEAFF	TGTGCCAGCTCCCGAGGACCTCTTAACACTGAAGCTTTCTTT
TRBD1	TRBV27	.	17	TRBJ2-7	CASSLSGGAIHTYEQYF	TGTGCCAGCAGTTTATCAGGGGGCGCGATCCATACCTACGAGCAGTACTTC
.	TRBV7-2	.	15	TRBJ2-2	CASSLSRTMTGELFF	TGTGCCAGCAGCTTAAGTCGAACAATGACCGGGGAGCTGTTTTTT
.	TRBV19	.	14	TRBJ1-2	CASSIGGRPYGYTF	TGTGCCAGTAGTATAGGAGGGCGACCCTATGGCTACACCTTC
.	TRBV6-4	.	15	TRBJ2-1	CASSDSGHSYNEQFF	TGTGCCAGCAGTGACTCGGGACACTCCTACAATGAGCAGTTCTTC
.	TRBV9	.	15	TRBJ2-1	CASSPSGQIYNEQFF	TGTGCCAGCAGCCCTTCCGGGCAGATCTACAATGAGCAGTTCTTC
.	TRBV5-1	once	15	TRBJ2-1	CASSLEGGGYNEQFF	TGCGCCAGCAGCTTGGAGGGAGGGGGCTACAATGAGCAGTTCTTC
TRBD1	TRBV5-1	.	13	TRBJ1-4	CASSPDRGEKLFF	TGCGCCAGCAGCCCTGACAGGGGTGAAAAACTGTTTTTT
.	TRBV5-1	.	15	TRBJ1-5	CASSPDSYSNQPQHF	TGCGCCAGCAGCCCGGACAGCTATAGCAATCAGCCCCAGCATTTT
TRBD1	TRBV5-1	.	16	TRBJ1-1	CASSLALGGRVTEAFF	TGCGCCAGCAGCTTGGCTTTAGGGGGCAGGGTGACTGAAGCTTTCTTT
.	TRBV29-1	.	11	TRBJ1-2	CSVDGNYGYTF	TGCAGCGTTGACGGCAACTATGGCTACACCTTC
.	TRBV3-1/TRBV3-2	.	13	TRBJ1-1	CASSRRGDTEAFF	TGTGCCAGCAGCAGAAGGGGGGACACTGAAGCTTTCTTT
.	TRBV28	.	14	TRBJ2-1	CASLIADGHNEQFF	TGTGCCAGCCTTATAGCGGATGGTCACAATGAGCAGTTCTTC
.	TRBV5-1	.	15	TRBJ2-2	CASSSGRAIGGELFF	TGCGCCAGCAGCTCAGGAAGGGCCATAGGCGGGGAGCTGTTTTTT
.	TRBV7-9	few	13	TRBJ1-1	CASSPQGNTEAFF	TGTGCCAGCAGCCCACAGGGGAACACTGAAGCTTTCTTT
TRBD2	TRBV11-2	few	12	TRBJ2-1	CASSFERGEQFF	TGTGCCAGCAGCTTTGAGCGGGGTGAGCAGTTCTTC
TRBD1	TRBV6-6	.	14	TRBJ1-2	CASSYGDSYYGYTF	TGTGCCAGCAGTTACGGGGACAGCTACTATGGCTACACCTTC
.	TRBV3-1/TRBV3-2	.	14	TRBJ1-2	CASSQASGSYGYTF	TGTGCCAGCAGCCAAGCGTCGGGAAGTTATGGCTACACCTTC
.	TRBV6-5	.	12	TRBJ1-1	CASSLENTEAFF	TGTGCCAGCAGTCTAGAGAACACTGAAGCTTTCTTT
.	TRBV28	.	14	TRBJ1-1	CASSPAGQHTEAFF	TGTGCCAGCAGCCCTGCGGGGCAGCACACTGAAGCTTTCTTT
TRBD1	TRBV28	.	16	TRBJ1-3	CASSFEGQGYGNTIYF	TGTGCCAGCAGTTTCGAAGGACAGGGCTATGGAAACACCATATATTTT
.	TRBV29-1	.	14	TRBJ1-1	CSVGGGHPNTEAFF	TGCAGCGTTGGGGGGGGTCACCCAAACACTGAAGCTTTCTTT